A selection of T cell receptor beta chains follows, all from one sample in a study of blood T cell repertoires in COVID-19. The assay was immunoSEQ multiplex PCR, and TCRdb's table has in-frame clones only and misses some. The table has 400,000 to 450,000 clones, approximately 88% seen once. The sequencing input was peripheral blood. These receptor sequences come from a woman aged 50 to 65 with COVID-19, enrolled during active disease. CDR3s include the opening cysteine and the closing phenylalanine or tryptophan. D genes are given only for firm matches. The size of a clone is reported for some rows only, either as once, few or many, or as a class for expanded clones.

abundance: .
v_gene: TRBV28
d_gene: TRBD1
j_gene: TRBJ1-1
CDR3nt: TGTGCCAGCAGTTCATACACGACAGGGGCGTCTGAAGCTTTCTTT
CDR3aa: CASSSYTTGASEAFF

abundance: .
v_gene: TRBV6-5
d_gene: TRBD1
j_gene: TRBJ1-6
CDR3nt: TGTGCCAGCAGTTACGGGCAGGGGGACGCTTCACCCCTCCACTTT
CDR3aa: CASSYGQGDASPLHF

abundance: .
v_gene: TRBV18
d_gene: .
j_gene: TRBJ1-1
CDR3nt: TGTGCCAGCTCACCTCAGACAGGGAACACTGAAGCTTTCTTT
CDR3aa: CASSPQTGNTEAFF

abundance: .
v_gene: TRBV9
d_gene: TRBD1
j_gene: TRBJ1-2
CDR3nt: TGTGCCAGCAGCGCCCCGACAGGGAACTATGGCTACACCTTC
CDR3aa: CASSAPTGNYGYTF

abundance: .
v_gene: TRBV20-1
d_gene: .
j_gene: TRBJ2-6
CDR3nt: TGCAGTGCTAGTCAGGTGTCTGGGGCCAACGTCCTGACTTTC
CDR3aa: CSASQVSGANVLTF

abundance: .
v_gene: TRBV18
d_gene: .
j_gene: TRBJ1-4
CDR3nt: TGTGCCAGCTCACCCCTGACAGGACCTAATGAAAAACTGTTTTTT
CDR3aa: CASSPLTGPNEKLFF

abundance: .
v_gene: TRBV6-6
d_gene: .
j_gene: TRBJ1-2
CDR3nt: TGTGCCAGCAGTTACGGCAATTATGGCTACACCTTC
CDR3aa: CASSYGNYGYTF

abundance: few
v_gene: TRBV9
d_gene: TRBD2
j_gene: TRBJ2-7
CDR3nt: TGTGCCAGCACCCCCGAACTAGCGGGGGGTTCCGAGCAGTACTTC
CDR3aa: CASTPELAGGSEQYF

abundance: .
v_gene: TRBV19
d_gene: TRBD1
j_gene: TRBJ2-2
CDR3nt: TGTGCCAGTAGTCCCGACAGGGGGAACACCGGGGAGCTGTTTTTT
CDR3aa: CASSPDRGNTGELFF

abundance: once
v_gene: TRBV27
d_gene: .
j_gene: TRBJ1-1
CDR3nt: TGTGCCGCCAAGGGGGGGCTAATGGCCGAAGCTTTCTTT
CDR3aa: CAAKGGLMAEAFF

abundance: .
v_gene: TRBV19
d_gene: .
j_gene: TRBJ1-6
CDR3nt: TGTGCCAGTAGTGCCCTTGTCGGGGAGGATTCACCCCTCCACTTT
CDR3aa: CASSALVGEDSPLHF

abundance: once
v_gene: TRBV18
d_gene: .
j_gene: TRBJ1-1
CDR3nt: TGTGCCAGTAAACTGGGGCCCACTGAAGCTTTCTTT
CDR3aa: CASKLGPTEAFF

abundance: few
v_gene: TRBV5-5
d_gene: .
j_gene: TRBJ2-5
CDR3nt: TGTGCCAGCAGCTTGTTTCTTTTGGAGACCCAGTACTTC
CDR3aa: CASSLFLLETQYF

abundance: once
v_gene: TRBV7-8
d_gene: TRBD2
j_gene: TRBJ2-3
CDR3nt: TGTGCCAGCAGCGCGGGGGGGGGCGATACGCAGTATTTT
CDR3aa: CASSAGGGDTQYF

abundance: once
v_gene: TRBV30
d_gene: .
j_gene: TRBJ1-6
CDR3nt: TGTGCCTGGACGACGGGGGATTCACCCCTCCACTTT
CDR3aa: CAWTTGDSPLHF

abundance: .
v_gene: TRBV5-1
d_gene: TRBD1
j_gene: TRBJ2-7
CDR3nt: TGCGCCAGCAGCTCCGGACAGGGGGGGCACGAGCAGTACTTC
CDR3aa: CASSSGQGGHEQYF

abundance: .
v_gene: TRBV10-3
d_gene: TRBD1
j_gene: TRBJ1-1
CDR3nt: TGTGCCATCAGGAGGACAGGGGGAAATTTGAACACTGAAGCTTTCTTT
CDR3aa: CAIRRTGGNLNTEAFF

abundance: .
v_gene: TRBV14
d_gene: TRBD1
j_gene: TRBJ1-1
CDR3nt: TGTGCCAGCAGCCGGACAGGGGGCATGGACACTGAAGCTTTCTTT
CDR3aa: CASSRTGGMDTEAFF

abundance: .
v_gene: TRBV29-1
d_gene: .
j_gene: TRBJ1-3
CDR3nt: TGCAGCGTGGCGCTTGAAGCGCTTGGAAACACCATATATTTT
CDR3aa: CSVALEALGNTIYF

abundance: .
v_gene: TRBV29-1
d_gene: TRBD1
j_gene: TRBJ1-4
CDR3nt: TGCAGCGTGGCCGGGACAGGGGGCGCGGACGCAACTAATGAAAAACTGTTTTTT
CDR3aa: CSVAGTGGADATNEKLFF

abundance: few
v_gene: TRBV5-5
d_gene: TRBD1
j_gene: TRBJ2-7
CDR3nt: TGTGCCAGCAGCTTGTGGACAGGGGTCGAGCAGTACTTC
CDR3aa: CASSLWTGVEQYF

abundance: .
v_gene: TRBV4-2
d_gene: .
j_gene: TRBJ2-2
CDR3nt: TGTGCCAGCAGCCAAACAGTCGGGGGCACCGGGGAGCTGTTTTTT
CDR3aa: CASSQTVGGTGELFF

abundance: once
v_gene: TRBV5-5
d_gene: .
j_gene: TRBJ2-7
CDR3nt: TGTGCCAGCAGCTTCAGCTACGAGCAGTACTTC
CDR3aa: CASSFSYEQYF

abundance: .
v_gene: TRBV6-1
d_gene: .
j_gene: TRBJ2-3
CDR3nt: TGTGCCAGCAGTGAAGCTAGGGGAGATACGCAGTATTTT
CDR3aa: CASSEARGDTQYF

abundance: .
v_gene: TRBV11-2
d_gene: TRBD1
j_gene: TRBJ1-2
CDR3nt: TGTGCCAGCAGCGCAATTGACAGGGATGGCTACACCTTC
CDR3aa: CASSAIDRDGYTF

abundance: .
v_gene: TRBV5-6
d_gene: TRBD1
j_gene: TRBJ2-7
CDR3nt: TGTGCCAGCAGCGGGGGTGGACAGGGCGACGAGCAGTACTTC
CDR3aa: CASSGGGQGDEQYF

abundance: .
v_gene: TRBV4-2
d_gene: TRBD2
j_gene: TRBJ2-1
CDR3nt: TGTGCCAGCAGCCAATACATCGGGGGGGCCAAAAAGAGCTCCTACAATGAGCAGTTCTTC
CDR3aa: CASSQYIGGAKKSSYNEQFF

abundance: .
v_gene: TRBV3-1/TRBV3-2
d_gene: TRBD2
j_gene: TRBJ2-5
CDR3nt: TGTGCCAGCCACGACGCTAGCGGGGGGCAAGAGACCCAGTACTTC
CDR3aa: CASHDASGGQETQYF

abundance: .
v_gene: TRBV3-1/TRBV3-2
d_gene: .
j_gene: TRBJ2-1
CDR3nt: TGTGCCAGCAGCCATTTTGGGGGGATATACAATGAGCAGTTCTTC
CDR3aa: CASSHFGGIYNEQFF

abundance: .
v_gene: TRBV27
d_gene: .
j_gene: TRBJ1-5
CDR3nt: TGTGCCAGCAGTCCCCAAAGCAATCAGCCCCAGCATTTT
CDR3aa: CASSPQSNQPQHF

abundance: .
v_gene: TRBV6-2/TRBV6-3
d_gene: TRBD1
j_gene: TRBJ1-6
CDR3nt: TGTGCCAGCAGTGGTGGGACAGGAAATTCACCCCTCCACTTT
CDR3aa: CASSGGTGNSPLHF

abundance: once
v_gene: TRBV29-1
d_gene: TRBD2
j_gene: TRBJ2-3
CDR3nt: TGCAGCGCCGGACTAGTGGCAGATACGCAGTATTTT
CDR3aa: CSAGLVADTQYF

abundance: .
v_gene: TRBV24-1
d_gene: .
j_gene: TRBJ2-5
CDR3nt: TGTGCCACCAGTGCTAGCCCGAGGGCCTACCAAGAGACCCAGTACTTC
CDR3aa: CATSASPRAYQETQYF

abundance: .
v_gene: TRBV30
d_gene: .
j_gene: TRBJ1-1
CDR3nt: TGTGCCTGGAGTTCCTCGGGGGGCAGGAACACTGAAGCTTTCTTT
CDR3aa: CAWSSSGGRNTEAFF

abundance: .
v_gene: TRBV9
d_gene: .
j_gene: TRBJ2-1
CDR3nt: TGTGCCAGCAGCGTAAGTCTCCGAGATGAGCAGTTCTTC
CDR3aa: CASSVSLRDEQFF

abundance: .
v_gene: TRBV7-2
d_gene: .
j_gene: TRBJ2-1
CDR3nt: TGTGCCAGCAGCCCCCAGGGCGCTGAGAATGAGCAGTTCTTC
CDR3aa: CASSPQGAENEQFF

abundance: .
v_gene: TRBV27
d_gene: TRBD1
j_gene: TRBJ1-2
CDR3nt: TGTGCCACCAACGTCAGGGGGCTTGGCTACACCTTC
CDR3aa: CATNVRGLGYTF

abundance: .
v_gene: TRBV6-5
d_gene: .
j_gene: TRBJ2-1
CDR3nt: TGTGCCAGCCGACTAGTTGAGGCGTCTGGGAATGAGCAGTTCTTC
CDR3aa: CASRLVEASGNEQFF

abundance: .
v_gene: TRBV3-1/TRBV3-2
d_gene: TRBD1
j_gene: TRBJ2-1
CDR3nt: TGTGCCAGCTCCCCCAGGGGGCGCGGTGAGCAGTTCTTC
CDR3aa: CASSPRGRGEQFF

abundance: .
v_gene: TRBV27
d_gene: TRBD1
j_gene: TRBJ2-7
CDR3nt: TGTGCCAGCAGCTCACAGGGGCTGCCCTACGAGCAGTACTTC
CDR3aa: CASSSQGLPYEQYF

abundance: .
v_gene: TRBV10-3
d_gene: TRBD1
j_gene: TRBJ2-3
CDR3nt: TGTGCCATCAGCCCGGACAGGTCTAGCACAGATACGCAGTATTTT
CDR3aa: CAISPDRSSTDTQYF

abundance: .
v_gene: TRBV5-4
d_gene: .
j_gene: TRBJ1-1
CDR3nt: TGTGCCAGCAGCTTAATCCAGGGAAAGGGGACTGAAGCTTTCTTT
CDR3aa: CASSLIQGKGTEAFF

abundance: .
v_gene: TRBV6-6
d_gene: TRBD1
j_gene: TRBJ2-7
CDR3nt: TGTGCCAGCAGCCTTAGACAGGGGGCCTACGAGCAGTACTTC
CDR3aa: CASSLRQGAYEQYF

abundance: .
v_gene: TRBV6-4
d_gene: TRBD2
j_gene: TRBJ2-3
CDR3nt: TGTGCCAGCAGTGAAGAACTAGCGGGGGGCCCAGATACGCAGTATTTT
CDR3aa: CASSEELAGGPDTQYF

abundance: .
v_gene: TRBV6-2/TRBV6-3
d_gene: .
j_gene: TRBJ1-6
CDR3nt: TGTGCCAGCAGTTACTCGTATGGATGGAGGGGTTCCTATAATTCACCCCTCCACTTT
CDR3aa: CASSYSYGWRGSYNSPLHF

abundance: .
v_gene: TRBV30
d_gene: .
j_gene: TRBJ1-5
CDR3nt: TGTGCCTGGAGTCTAGACAGGAATCAGCCCCAGCATTTT
CDR3aa: CAWSLDRNQPQHF

abundance: once
v_gene: TRBV6-2/TRBV6-3
d_gene: TRBD1
j_gene: TRBJ2-7
CDR3nt: TGTGCCAGCAGTGGCACGACAGGGGGCTTCATCTACGAGCAGTACTTC
CDR3aa: CASSGTTGGFIYEQYF

abundance: .
v_gene: TRBV30
d_gene: TRBD1
j_gene: TRBJ1-2
CDR3nt: TGTGCCTGGAGTGCGGACAGGGTCGTAGGGTATGGCTACACCTTC
CDR3aa: CAWSADRVVGYGYTF